This T cell receptor beta chain emerged from a study of T cells in Graves' hyperthyroidism and ophthalmopathy. Criteria for exclusion of patients were uncontrolled infection, other autoimmune disease, pregnancy or lactation. The source of the PBMCs was around 9 ml of fresh peripheral blood. V dropped 0 bases and J dropped 2 bases, with 9 bases sitting between them. CDR3 size: 14 residues. The V gene's germline CDR1 is SGDLS and CDR2 YYNGEE. This clonotype was seen at least ten times. Regions amplified from RNA transcripts were the TCR beta CDR3 regions. A first-round RT-PCR of the TCR CDR3 used the HTBI primer set. Using its own MiXCR run on the multiplex PCR reads, TCRdb lists one record per CDR3 protein. The sample lists 300,000 to 400,000 distinct CDR3 sequences, around 13% occurring once.

This clonotype was obtained from a woman younger than 45 with Graves' hyperthyroidism. The genes are TRBV9 and TRBJ2-7; unclear D gene. The source material was blood. CDR3 nucleotides: TGTGCCAGCAGCGTAGGAGACACCACCTACGAGCAGTACTTC. Translated: CASSVGDTTYEQYF.